The rows below give T cell receptor beta chains drawn from one sample of a study of regulatory T cells in long-lasting Graves disease. A single record per CDR3 protein comes from TCRdb applying MiXCR to the multiplex PCR reads. The sample carries roughly 400,000 distinct CDR3 sequences, less than 20% recorded once. The same data also contributed to another study, on T cells in Graves' hyperthyroidism and ophthalmopathy.

The sample consisted of peripheral blood mononuclear cells (PBMCs), taken at new diagnosis, from a patient treated with antithyroid drugs. The receptors were gathered from a woman between 18 and 29 years old with Graves disease. Each CDR3 is given with its conserved first and last residue. The D gene is left open where the match is weak. Expanded clones get a size class; other rows say once, few or many, or leave the size out.

v_gene	j_gene	d_gene	abundance	CDR3aa	CDR3nt
TRBV6-1	TRBJ1-5	.	many	CASSHRTETSNQPQHF	TGTGCCAGCAGTCATCGGACAGAAACAAGCAATCAGCCCCAGCATTTT
TRBV7-2	TRBJ2-4	.	many	CASSLGLGPKNIQYF	TGTGCCAGCAGCTTAGGTTTAGGACCAAAAAACATTCAGTACTTC
TRBV6-1	TRBJ2-1	TRBD2	many	CASTLAGAYNEQFF	TGTGCCAGCACCCTAGCGGGAGCCTACAATGAGCAGTTCTTC
TRBV20-1	TRBJ2-7	TRBD2	.	CSAKSGSYEQYF	TGCAGTGCTAAGAGCGGGAGCTACGAGCAGTACTTC
TRBV9	TRBJ2-3	.	.	CASSVGRVPSTDTQYF	TGTGCCAGCAGCGTAGGACGAGTCCCAAGCACAGATACGCAGTATTTT
TRBV20-1	TRBJ2-2	.	many	CSAATVWNTGELFF	TGCAGTGCCGCCACGGTGTGGAACACCGGGGAGCTGTTTTTT
TRBV6-1	TRBJ2-1	.	few	CASVYEKDFSYNEQFF	TGTGCCAGCGTATATGAAAAGGACTTCTCCTACAATGAGCAGTTCTTC
TRBV9	TRBJ2-1	.	.	CASSVRPRGYNEQFF	TGTGCCAGCAGCGTAAGGCCCCGTGGGTACAATGAGCAGTTCTTC
TRBV3-1	TRBJ2-2	.	few	CASSRGQWGTGELFF	TGTGCCAGCAGCCGAGGACAGTGGGGAACCGGGGAGCTGTTTTTT
TRBV4-2	TRBJ2-5	.	.	CASSQVSQWGETQYF	TGTGCCAGCAGCCAAGTGAGCCAGTGGGGGGAGACCCAGTACTTC
TRBV7-2	TRBJ1-5	.	many	CASSLGQQPNQPQHF	TGTGCCAGCAGCTTAGGACAGCAACCCAATCAGCCCCAGCATTTT
TRBV28	TRBJ2-1	.	many	CASSLWAGTYNEQFF	TGTGCCAGCAGTTTATGGGCAGGAACATACAATGAGCAGTTCTTC
TRBV6-2/TRBV6-3	TRBJ1-2	.	many	CASSRADTNYGYTF	TGTGCCAGCAGCCGGGCCGACACTAACTATGGCTACACCTTC
TRBV12-3/TRBV12-4	TRBJ2-7	TRBD2	.	CASSSAGVSHEQYF	TGTGCCAGCAGTTCAGCGGGAGTATCCCACGAGCAGTACTTC
TRBV6-1	TRBJ2-3	TRBD2	many	CASRSGLAGDTQYF	TGTGCCAGCAGGAGCGGACTAGCGGGAGATACGCAGTATTTT